This T cell receptor beta chain was identified during a study of blood T cell repertoires in COVID-19 (dated by TCRdb to about 2020). Regarding the study in general: Samples from collaborators originated in the United States, Italy and Spain and spanned both the acute and convalescent phases of COVID-19. The material from the prospective study consisted of cDNA or gDNA derived from T cells, B-cell-depleted T cells, or PBMCs. Subjects who had been exposed to COVID-19, were actively infected with it, or had recovered from it provided the deeply sampled blood TCRbeta repertoires that made up the dataset. The repertoires were released in a freely available public database meant as a resource for research on the immune response to SARS-CoV-2. The samples were drawn from two sources: the first 160 participants of the ongoing ImmuneRACE study, and about 1,300 subjects contributed by 6 global collaborators. Sample metadata almost always included a de-identified subject ID, COVID-19 status, age in years and sex. Where available, HLA class I and class II types were taken from metadata supplied by the sample provider and were not determined by assay-based typing. General findings and caveats noted by the study authors: The amount of clinical and demographic metadata varied by source and participant and was provided uncurated.

The immunoSEQ Assay, a bias-controlled multiplex PCR, was used to amplify TCRbeta CDR3 regions from genomic DNA. Regarding the original processing steps: Within the assay, amplification of reference gene primers was used to estimate how many nucleated cells each sample contained. To quantify the absolute abundance of each unique TCRbeta CDR3 rearrangement, sequence reads were collapsed and filtered. For each sample, productive Simpson clonality was calculated by taking the square root of Simpson's diversity index across productive rearrangements. TCRdb limited this immuneACCESS table to in-frame rearrangements with V and J called. A share of clones is missing; checked studies link under half to unresolved V genes, and the rest is unexplained. V, J and clone size derive from that table, while D and trimming were established from the DNA sequence. Here the sample has around 100,000 clones; 80% to 90% occur a single time. In total, the top ten clones hold approximately 29% of the sample.

The CDR3 measures 15 amino acids from cysteine to phenylalanine. Solely the CDR3 DNA is kept, with 45 bases framed from the first base. Taken from the germline V gene, the CDR1 and CDR2 loops are SGHAT and FQNNGV. Trimming at the junction amounts to 4 bases on V and 4 bases on J, and the germline ends lie 16 bases apart. Concerning this clone itself: This receptor's antigen is unknown. No qualities accompany the bases; no much larger clone lies one base away.

Whole blood was collected in K2EDTA tubes by collaborating institutions according to the institutions' own protocols. For TCRbeta analysis, collaborator samples were shipped as frozen whole blood, as isolated PBMCs, or as DNA extracted from either sample type. Sequenced sample: peripheral blood. The source of this sequence is a woman aged 80 or older with acute or convalescent COVID-19. The sequence links TRBV11-2 to TRBJ1-2; a tentative D call is TRBD1 (6 bases match). The DNA sequence follows: TGTGCCAGCAGCTCCCCGGGGGGGCTCGTCTATGGCTACACCTTC. The encoded protein is CASSSPGGLVYGYTF. Here the CDR3 is joined to the reference TRBV11-2 and TRBJ1-2 genes, and the full variable domain is: EAGVAQSPRYKIIEKRQSVAFWCNPISGHATLYWYQQILGQGPKLLIQFQNNGVVDDSQLPKDRFSAERLKGVDSTLKIQPAKLEDSAVYLCASSSPGGLVYGYTFGSGTRLTVV.